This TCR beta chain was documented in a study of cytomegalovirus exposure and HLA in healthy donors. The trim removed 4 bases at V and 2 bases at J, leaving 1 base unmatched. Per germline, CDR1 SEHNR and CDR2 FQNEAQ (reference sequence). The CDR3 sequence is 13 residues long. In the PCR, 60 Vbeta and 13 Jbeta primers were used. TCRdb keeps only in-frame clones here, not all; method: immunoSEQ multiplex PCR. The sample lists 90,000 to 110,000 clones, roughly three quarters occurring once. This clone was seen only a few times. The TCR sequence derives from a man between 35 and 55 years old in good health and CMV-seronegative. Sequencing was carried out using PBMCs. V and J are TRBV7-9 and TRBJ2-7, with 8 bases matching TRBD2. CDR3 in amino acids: CASSSGGAYEQYF. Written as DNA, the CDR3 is TGTGCCAGCAGCTCCGGGGGGGCCTACGAGCAGTACTTC.